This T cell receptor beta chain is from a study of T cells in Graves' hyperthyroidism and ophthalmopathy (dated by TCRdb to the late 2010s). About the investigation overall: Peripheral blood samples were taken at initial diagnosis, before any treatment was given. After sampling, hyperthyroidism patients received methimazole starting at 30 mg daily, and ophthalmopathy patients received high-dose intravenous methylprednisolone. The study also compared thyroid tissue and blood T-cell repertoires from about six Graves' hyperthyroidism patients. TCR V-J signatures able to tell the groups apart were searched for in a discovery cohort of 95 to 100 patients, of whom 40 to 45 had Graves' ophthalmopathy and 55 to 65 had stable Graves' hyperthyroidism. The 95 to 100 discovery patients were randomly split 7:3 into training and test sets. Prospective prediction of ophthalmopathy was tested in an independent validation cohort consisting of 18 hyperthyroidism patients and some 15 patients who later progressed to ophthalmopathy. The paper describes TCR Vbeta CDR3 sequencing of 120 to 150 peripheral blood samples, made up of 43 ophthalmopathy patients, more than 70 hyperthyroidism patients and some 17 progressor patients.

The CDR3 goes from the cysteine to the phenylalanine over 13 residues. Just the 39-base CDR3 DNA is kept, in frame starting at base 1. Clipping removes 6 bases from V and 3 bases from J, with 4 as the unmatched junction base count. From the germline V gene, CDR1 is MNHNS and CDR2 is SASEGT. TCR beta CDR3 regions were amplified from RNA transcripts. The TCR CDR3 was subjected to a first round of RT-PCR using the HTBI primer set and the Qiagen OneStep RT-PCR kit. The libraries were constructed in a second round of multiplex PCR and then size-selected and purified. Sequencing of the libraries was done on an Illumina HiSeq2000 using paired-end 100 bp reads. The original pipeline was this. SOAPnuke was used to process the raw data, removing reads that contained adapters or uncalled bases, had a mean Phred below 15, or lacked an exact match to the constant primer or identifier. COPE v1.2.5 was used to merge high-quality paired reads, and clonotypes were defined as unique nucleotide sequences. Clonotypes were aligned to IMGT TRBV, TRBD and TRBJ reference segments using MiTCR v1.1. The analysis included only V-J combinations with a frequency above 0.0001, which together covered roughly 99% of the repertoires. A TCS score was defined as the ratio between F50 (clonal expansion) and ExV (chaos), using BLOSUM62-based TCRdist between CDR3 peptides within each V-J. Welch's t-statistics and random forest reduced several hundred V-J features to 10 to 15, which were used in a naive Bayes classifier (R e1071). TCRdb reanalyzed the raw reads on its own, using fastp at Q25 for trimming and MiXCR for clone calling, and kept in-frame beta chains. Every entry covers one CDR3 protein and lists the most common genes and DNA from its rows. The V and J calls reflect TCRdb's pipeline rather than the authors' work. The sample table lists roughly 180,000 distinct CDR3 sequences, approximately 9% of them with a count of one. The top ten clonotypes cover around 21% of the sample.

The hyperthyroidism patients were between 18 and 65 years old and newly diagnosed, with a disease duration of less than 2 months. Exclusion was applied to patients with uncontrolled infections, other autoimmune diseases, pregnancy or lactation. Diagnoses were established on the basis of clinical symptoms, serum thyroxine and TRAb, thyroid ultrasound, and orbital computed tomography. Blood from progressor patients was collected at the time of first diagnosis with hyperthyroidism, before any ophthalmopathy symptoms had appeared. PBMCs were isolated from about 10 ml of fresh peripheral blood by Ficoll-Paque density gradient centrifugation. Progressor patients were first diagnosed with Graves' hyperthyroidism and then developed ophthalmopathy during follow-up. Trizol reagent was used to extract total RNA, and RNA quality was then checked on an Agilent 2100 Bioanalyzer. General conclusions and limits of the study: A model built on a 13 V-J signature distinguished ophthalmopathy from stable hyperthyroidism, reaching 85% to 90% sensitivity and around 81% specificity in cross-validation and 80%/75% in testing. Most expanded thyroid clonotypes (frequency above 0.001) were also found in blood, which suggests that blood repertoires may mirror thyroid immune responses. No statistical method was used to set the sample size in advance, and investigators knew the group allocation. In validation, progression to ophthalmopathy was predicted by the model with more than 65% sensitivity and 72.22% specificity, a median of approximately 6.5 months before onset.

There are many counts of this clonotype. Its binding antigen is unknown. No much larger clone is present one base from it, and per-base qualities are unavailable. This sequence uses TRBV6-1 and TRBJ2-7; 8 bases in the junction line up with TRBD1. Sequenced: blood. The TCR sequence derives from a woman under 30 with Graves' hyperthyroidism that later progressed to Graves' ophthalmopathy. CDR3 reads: CASRDDRGYEQYF. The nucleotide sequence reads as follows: TGTGCCAGCAGAGATGACAGGGGCTACGAGCAGTACTTC.